The 30 T cell receptor beta chains below come from one sample, sequenced in a study of blood T cell repertoires in COVID-19. Here immunoSEQ multiplex PCR was the method, and the copy in TCRdb shows in-frame clones only, minus some. This sample has 65,000 or so clones, with approximately 80% found just once. What was sequenced was peripheral blood. These receptors came from a human donor in a cohort sampled during active COVID-19.

The chain is built from TRBV4-1 and TRBJ1-4, with D tentatively TRBD1 (5 bases). The CDR3 has 17 amino acids. Trimming stripped 0 bases from V and 2 bases from J, with 13 bases between. Germline values: CDR1 MGHRA, CDR2 YSYEKL. The CDR3 DNA sequence: TGCGCCAGCAGCCAAGATGGGGGGAGGCTCACTAATGAAAAACTGTTTTTT. This encodes CASSQDGGRLTNEKLFF.

The rearrangement uses TRBV3-1 (or the pseudogene TRBV3-2) and TRBJ2-5; D perhaps matches TRBD1 (6 bases). Germline V lookup: CDR1 LGHDT, CDR2 YNNKEL (reference sequence). Trimming pared 2 bases from V and 10 bases from J, leaving 23 bases between. CDR3 length: 16 amino acids. The DNA for the CDR3 is TGTGCCAGCAGCCAAAGTGAGGGCGGCAGGGGACGGGTCCAGTACTTC. Its translation is CASSQSEGGRGRVQYF.

The chain uses TRBV12-3 or TRBV12-4 and TRBJ2-1, with a tentative D call TRBD1 (6 bases). The CDR3 spans 12 residues. The V gene lost 6 bases and the J gene lost 9 bases, with 12 bases spanning the gap. The chain's CDR3 is CASSTGYGEQFF. Written as DNA, the CDR3 is TGTGCCAGCAGCACAGGGTACGGTGAGCAGTTCTTC.

The chain is built from TRBV11-2 and TRBJ2-2, with D perhaps matching TRBD2 (6 bases). The ends were cut back, 4 bases at V and 1 base at J, with 10 bases in the middle. Germline assignment: CDR1 SGHAT and CDR2 FQNNGV. The CDR3 is 15 residues long. Here the CDR3 DNA reads TGTGCCAGCAGCTCCGCGGGACGGAACACCGGGGAGCTGTTTTTT. This encodes CASSSAGRNTGELFF.

The rearrangement joins TRBV3-1 (or the pseudogene TRBV3-2) to TRBJ1-5, with unresolved D. This CDR3 comprises 14 residues. Germline V lookup: CDR1 LGHDT, CDR2 YNNKEL (reference sequence). V lost 0 bases and J lost 0, with 3 bases in between. CDR3 loop: CASSQDSSNQPQHF. CDR3 DNA: TGTGCCAGCAGCCAAGACTCTAGCAATCAGCCCCAGCATTTT.

This clone was seen only once. V usage is TRBV20-1 and J usage is TRBJ1-6; 8 bases are shared with TRBD1. The germline gives CDR1 DFQATT, CDR2 SNEGSKA (reference sequence). This CDR3 is 15 amino acids long. Trimming at V came to 3 bases and at J to 2 bases, leaving 3 bases not matched to a gene. CDR3 in amino acids: CSASQGAAYNSPLHF. The CDR3 coding sequence is TGCAGTGCTAGTCAGGGGGCAGCCTATAATTCACCCCTCCACTTT.

The chain combines TRBV7-9 with TRBJ2-1; TRBD1 is a possible D gene (5 bases). This CDR3 region has 12 residues. V lost 8 bases to trimming and J lost 9 bases, with 14 bases between them. Germline-derived CDR1 and CDR2 are SEHNR and FQNEAQ (reference sequence). CDR3 nucleotide sequence: TGTGCCAGCGGGGCTACCGGCGGTGAGCAGTTCTTC. Protein: CASGATGGEQFF. Supplemented by reference TRBV7-9 and TRBJ2-1, the full variable domain reads DTGVSQNPRHKITKRGQNVTFRCDPISEHNRLYWYRQTLGQGPEFLTYFQNEAQLEKSRLLSDRFSAERPKGSFSTLEIQRTEQGDSAMYLCASGATGGEQFFGPGTRLTVL.

The V gene is TRBV5-1, the J gene TRBJ2-2, with TRBD2 matching over 7 bases. This CDR3 is built from 15 residues. Germline CDR1 is SGHRS and CDR2 is YFSETQ. V shed 6 bases, J shed 5 bases, and the junction held 10 bases outside the gene matches. For the CDR3, the DNA is TGCGCCAGCAATCCCTCCGGGGGGAGAACCGGGGAGCTGTTTTTT. It yields the protein CASNPSGGRTGELFF.

The genes are TRBV5-1 and TRBJ2-2, with D perhaps TRBD1 (6 bases). V was pared by 1 base and J by 0 bases, with 13 bases between. CDR3 length: 17 residues. Germline V gene lookup returns CDR1 SGHRS and CDR2 YFSETQ. The CDR3 loop reads CASSLPLAGANTGELFF. CDR3 nucleotide sequence: TGCGCCAGCAGCTTGCCCCTGGCAGGGGCGAACACCGGGGAGCTGTTTTTT.

The V gene is TRBV5-6, the J gene TRBJ1-2; no clear D gene. V dropped 2 bases and J dropped 6 bases, with 5 bases sitting between them. From germline, CDR1 is SGHDT and CDR2 YYEEEE. The CDR3 loop spans 11 amino acids. In DNA, the CDR3 is TGTGCCAGCAGCTTCCAGGATGGCTACACCTTC. Residues: CASSFQDGYTF.

J is TRBJ1-5 and V is TRBV3-1 (or the pseudogene TRBV3-2); a possible D gene is TRBD1 (6 bases). The germline CDR1 and CDR2 sequences are LGHDT and YNNKEL (reference sequence). This CDR3 region has 13 residues. Trimming removed 4 bases at V and 9 bases at J, with 13 bases between. The CDR3 sequence: CASSPRTASPQHF. CDR3 coding DNA: TGTGCCAGCAGCCCCCGGACAGCCTCGCCCCAGCATTTT.

This chain connects TRBV6-6 to TRBJ1-4; D is possibly TRBD1 (5 bases). Germline V gene lookup returns CDR1 MNHNY and CDR2 SVGAGI (reference sequence). This CDR3 contains 15 residues. The V end was cut by 8 bases, the J end by 5 bases, with 18 bases between. The CDR3 sequence is CASGESRGPNEKLFF. In DNA form, the CDR3 reads TGTGCCAGCGGGGAGTCGCGGGGACCAAATGAAAAACTGTTTTTT.

J is TRBJ1-1 and V is TRBV5-4; 12 bases map to TRBD1. The CDR3 spans 17 residues. Per germline, CDR1 SGHNT and CDR2 YYREEE (reference sequence). V gave up 4 bases and J gave up 1 base; unmatched junction bases: 8. The CDR3 loop is CASSIWDRGLWNTEAFF. The CDR3 DNA is TGTGCCAGCAGCATCTGGGACAGGGGGCTTTGGAACACTGAAGCTTTCTTT.

V usage is TRBV6-6 and J usage is TRBJ2-2; D perhaps matches TRBD1 (5 bases). The CDR3 sequence is 14 residues long. Germline V gene data show CDR1 as MNHNY and CDR2 as SVGAGI (reference sequence). V shed 6 bases and J shed 3 bases, with 11 bases lying between them. CDR3 in amino acids: CASSRDFYTGELFF. The CDR3 bases are TGTGCCAGCAGCAGGGATTTTTACACCGGGGAGCTGTTTTTT.

The genes are TRBV11-2 and TRBJ1-1, with D tentatively TRBD1 (5 bases). Per the germline V gene, CDR1 is SGHAT and CDR2 is FQNNGV. V was shortened by 0 bases and J by 5 bases, with 13 bases between the two germline ends. The CDR3 length is 15 residues. The CDR3 nucleotides read TGTGCCAGCAGCTTAGATCCAGGGCCGGTTACTGAAGCTTTCTTT. This translates into CASSLDPGPVTEAFF.

This clone has a handful of counts. This chain uses TRBV9 with TRBJ2-3, with 7 bases fitting TRBD1. Germline V gene sequence: CDR1 SGDLS, CDR2 YYNGEE. This CDR3 has 14 amino acids. V gave up 5 bases and J gave up 2 bases; unmatched junction bases: 5. The CDR3 loop reads CASSQQGITDTQYF. The CDR3, as DNA: TGTGCCAGCAGTCAACAGGGGATCACAGATACGCAGTATTTT.

This chain joins TRBV19 and TRBJ2-4; perhaps TRBD1 as D (5 bases). The CDR3 sequence is 17 residues long. Trimming shortened V by 4 bases and J by 0 bases, and 16 bases separated the two germline ends. The germline V gene encodes CDR1 LNHDA and CDR2 SQIVND (reference sequence). The CDR3 region has the DNA TGTGCCAGTAGTAGTGGACACAACTTACTAGCCAAAAACATTCAGTACTTC. Encoded protein: CASSSGHNLLAKNIQYF.

This chain links TRBV5-1 with TRBJ2-3, with 14 positions matching TRBD2. V lost 3 bases, J lost 4 bases, and 4 bases stayed unmatched. CDR1 is SGHRS, CDR2 YFSETQ, per germline. The CDR3 extends over 16 amino acids. The CDR3, as DNA: TGCGCCAGCAGCTCGGGACTAGCGGGAGACGCAGATACGCAGTATTTT. Its protein product is CASSSGLAGDADTQYF. The complete variable domain, with remaining parts taken from reference TRBV5-1 and TRBJ2-3, reads KAGVTQTPRYLIKTRGQQVTLSCSPISGHRSVSWYQQTPGQGLQFLFEYFSETQRNKGNFPGRFSGRQFSNSRSEMNVSTLELGDSALYLCASSSGLAGDADTQYFGPGTRLTVL.

The J gene is TRBJ2-1, the V gene TRBV27; TRBD2 matches 8 bases. Trimming at V came to 6 bases and at J to 1 base, leaving 8 bases not matched to a gene. The CDR3 has 16 residues. Germline V gene lookup returns CDR1 MNHEY and CDR2 SMNVEV (reference sequence). The CDR3 reads CASRVSRGGSYNEQFF. Here the CDR3 DNA reads TGTGCCAGCAGAGTCAGCCGGGGGGGATCCTACAATGAGCAGTTCTTC.

The gene calls are TRBV10-3 and TRBJ1-4; no clear D. This CDR3 spans 15 amino acids. Germline V gene data show CDR1 as ENHRY and CDR2 as SYGVKD. The ends were cut back, 6 bases at V and 1 base at J, with 12 bases in the middle. This chain's CDR3 is CAISPGGLTNEKLFF. The DNA for the CDR3 is TGTGCCATCAGCCCGGGAGGGCTAACTAATGAAAAACTGTTTTTT.

This rearrangement joins TRBV11-2 to TRBJ2-1, with 9 nucleotides matching TRBD1. Germline V CDR1 and CDR2: SGHAT, FQNNGV. Trimming cost V 5 bases and J 4 bases; bases outside gene matches: 6. The CDR3 runs 15 residues. In nucleotides, the CDR3 is TGTGCCAGCAGCGACGGGACAGGGATTTACAATGAGCAGTTCTTC. Translation gives CASSDGTGIYNEQFF.

This sequence joins TRBV10-3 and TRBJ1-6, with D possibly TRBD1 on 6 matching bases. Trimming cost V 2 bases and J 9 bases, with 11 bases left between them. The CDR3 is 14 amino acids. Germline CDR1 ENHRY, CDR2 SYGVKD. The CDR3 sequence: CAISEEGGTSPLHF. CDR3 sequence (DNA): TGTGCCATCAGTGAGGAAGGGGGTACTTCACCCCTCCACTTT.

This clone has more than one count but fewer than ten. The chain joins TRBV5-4 to TRBJ1-2, with a possible D match to TRBD1 (6 bases). The V and J ends lost 4 bases and 4 bases respectively, with 14 bases between them. There are 14 residues in the CDR3. CDR1 SGHNT and CDR2 YYREEE come from the germline V gene (reference sequence). In nucleotides, the CDR3 is TGTGCCAGCAGCCGCTCACAGGGACCCTATGGCTACACCTTC. Translation gives CASSRSQGPYGYTF.

As to this clone: This specimen includes other DNA sequences encoding the same CDR3. The chain couples TRBV6-6 to TRBJ2-7; the D gene is possibly TRBD2 (7 bases). This CDR3 spans 16 amino acids. Germline assignment: CDR1 MNHNY and CDR2 SVGAGI (reference sequence). Trimming cost V 0 bases and J 4 bases, with 16 bases left between them. The CDR3 reads CASSYSRGGGGYEQYF. CDR3 sequence (DNA): TGTGCCAGCAGTTACTCGAGGGGCGGGGGCGGTTACGAGCAGTACTTC.

This clone was seen only once. This chain uses TRBV5-6 with TRBJ2-6; D possibly corresponds to TRBD1 (6 bases). The CDR3 is made up of 16 amino acids. Germline V gives CDR1 SGHDT, CDR2 YYEEEE. V was trimmed by 5 bases and J by 0 bases, leaving 12 bases between them. The CDR3 loop is CASSRDMSSGANVLTF. The CDR3 DNA follows: TGTGCCAGCAGTCGGGACATGAGCTCTGGGGCCAACGTCCTGACTTTC.

V is TRBV3-1 (or the pseudogene TRBV3-2) and J is TRBJ2-1, with 12 positions matching TRBD2. CDR3 length: 20 amino acids. Germline V gene data show CDR1 as LGHDT and CDR2 as YNNKEL (reference sequence). V dropped 4 bases and J dropped 4; count of bases not matched to a gene: 17. In DNA, the CDR3 is TGTGCCAGCAGCCGCGGACTAGCGGGAACGTCCTTGGCGGGGTACAATGAGCAGTTCTTC. Protein product: CASSRGLAGTSLAGYNEQFF.

The chain has TRBV18 and TRBJ1-2, with D hard to call. V lost 3 bases and J lost 2, with 10 bases in between. CDR1 and CDR2 (germline): KGHSH, LQKENI. This CDR3 has 14 residues. CDR3 sequence: CASSPPEENYGYTF. As DNA, the CDR3 is TGTGCCAGCTCACCGCCTGAGGAAAACTATGGCTACACCTTC.

V usage is TRBV10-3 and J usage is TRBJ2-7; D is unclear. Germline V lookup: CDR1 ENHRY, CDR2 SYGVKD. The CDR3 runs to 11 residues. V was cut by 4 bases and J by 6 bases, with 7 bases left in between. The CDR3 DNA reads as TGTGCCATCAGTGGAAGAGGCGAGCAGTACTTC. It yields the protein CAISGRGEQYF.

This clone occurred a few times. The chain carries TRBV2 and TRBJ2-7; 9 bases are shared with TRBD1. The ends lost 6 bases at V and 7 bases at J; junction bases unmatched: 7. CDR1 and CDR2 (germline): SNHLY, FYNNEI. The CDR3 has 13 amino acids. The CDR3 bases are TGTGCCAGCAGCGCTGGGACAGGGAGGGAGCAGTACTTC. Translated, it gives CASSAGTGREQYF.

The V call is TRBV7-9, the J call TRBJ2-4; D is possibly TRBD1 (6 bases). V shed 1 base and J shed 0 bases, with 7 bases lying between them. Germline V lookup: CDR1 SEHNR, CDR2 FQNEAQ (reference sequence). This CDR3 is 15 amino acids long. CDR3 DNA sequence: TGTGCCAGCAGCTTAGGGGGGCTAGCCAAAAACATTCAGTACTTC. The encoded protein is CASSLGGLAKNIQYF. Full variable domain (missing parts from reference TRBV7-9 and TRBJ2-4): DTGVSQNPRHKITKRGQNVTFRCDPISEHNRLYWYRQTLGQGPEFLTYFQNEAQLEKSRLLSDRFSAERPKGSFSTLEIQRTEQGDSAMYLCASSLGGLAKNIQYFGAGTRLSVL.